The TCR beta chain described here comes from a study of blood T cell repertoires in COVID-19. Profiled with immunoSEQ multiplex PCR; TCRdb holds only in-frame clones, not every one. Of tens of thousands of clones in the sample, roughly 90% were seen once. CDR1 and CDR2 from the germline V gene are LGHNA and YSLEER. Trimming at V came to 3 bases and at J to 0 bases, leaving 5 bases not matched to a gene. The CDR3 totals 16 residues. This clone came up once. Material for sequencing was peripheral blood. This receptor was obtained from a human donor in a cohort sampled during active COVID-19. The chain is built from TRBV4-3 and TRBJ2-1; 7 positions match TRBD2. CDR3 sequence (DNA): TGCGCCAGCAGCCAGGCCGGGGGGAGCTCCTACAATGAGCAGTTCTTC. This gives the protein CASSQAGGSSYNEQFF.